This T cell receptor (beta chain) was obtained from a study of blood T cell repertoires in COVID-19. This CDR3 comprises 12 residues. CDR1 is SGHTA and CDR2 is FQGNSA in the germline V gene. Deletions cut 4 bases from V and 15 bases from J, with 16 bases between. The protocol was immunoSEQ multiplex PCR, while the TCRdb copy is restricted to in-frame clones and leaves out a portion. Among over 150,000 clones, approximately 79% were seen once, and the ten largest hold 15% to 20%. Sequencing used PBMCs or T cells enriched from blood (not recorded which). This clonotype was obtained from a woman between 65 and 79 years old in a cohort exposed to, infected with or recovered from COVID-19 (not recorded which). J is TRBJ2-1 and V is TRBV7-2; D might be TRBD2 (6 bases). The CDR3 protein is CASSSGLRGTFF. In DNA, the CDR3 is TGTGCCAGCAGCTCCGGACTCCGCGGGACGTTCTTC.